Following are 22 T cell receptor beta chains from one sample sequenced in a study of beta chain features in type 1 diabetes. Antigens for these TCRs are unknown. The isolated RNA, all of it, was reverse transcribed, so expressed TCRB transcripts were what got sequenced. The table came from immunoSEQ multiplex PCR; TCRdb's copy has only in-frame clones and leaves some out. This table holds roughly 50,000 clones, roughly half found once. Whole-study findings and limits: Shorter TCRB CDR3s, moderately but significantly so, were found in Type 1 diabetes patients in all four CD4+ subsets.

Sequences were obtained from Tregs from blood. The origin of the receptors is a woman aged 40 to 50 with type 1 diabetes.

This clone was seen once. The chain couples TRBV6-6 to TRBJ2-7; a possible D gene is TRBD1 (6 bases). The germline CDR1 and CDR2 sequences are MNHNY and SVGAGI (reference sequence). Trimming shortened V by 0 bases and J by 0 bases, and 12 bases separated the two germline ends. The CDR3 totals 16 residues. The CDR3 reads CASSYSNPGDSYEQYF. In DNA, the CDR3 is TGTGCCAGCAGTTACTCTAACCCAGGGGACTCCTACGAGCAGTACTTC.

There are a few counts of this clone. V and J are TRBV7-9 and TRBJ2-5; TRBD2 is a possible D gene (5 bases). The V end lost 5 bases, the J end lost 2 bases, and 18 bases lay between the germline ends. This CDR3 has 16 residues. Per the germline V gene, CDR1 is SEHNR and CDR2 is FQNEAQ (reference sequence). In nucleotides, the CDR3 is TGTGCCAGCAGCCCCGACGGGGTTTTTGATCAAGAGACCCAGTACTTC. Its protein is CASSPDGVFDQETQYF.

The chain is built from TRBV6-5 and TRBJ1-2; possibly TRBD1 for D (6 bases). CDR1 is MNHEY, CDR2 SVGAGI, per germline. The CDR3 length is 13 residues. V was clipped by 5 bases and J by 9 bases, with 16 bases between them. This chain's CDR3 is CASSPRGARSYTF. The CDR3 bases are TGTGCCAGCAGTCCCCGGGGGGCAAGGAGCTACACCTTC.

This clone occurred once. This sequence joins TRBV7-9 and TRBJ2-5; 8 positions agree with TRBD1. CDR1 is SEHNR, CDR2 FQNEAQ, per germline (reference sequence). After removal of 5 bases from V and 4 bases from J, the junction contained 18 bases not matched to a gene. This CDR3 contains 18 residues. The DNA for the CDR3 is TGTGCCAGCAGCCTGGGGGCAGGGGGCCAACGGTGGGGAGAGACCCAGTACTTC. Translation gives CASSLGAGGQRWGETQYF.

Note on this clone: Other DNA variants within this sample encode the same CDR3. This sequence joins TRBV7-3 and TRBJ2-2, with D possibly TRBD1 on 6 matching bases. V was pared by 5 bases and J by 0 bases, with 10 bases between. The CDR3 length is 15 residues. Germline V gene lookup returns CDR1 SGHTA and CDR2 FQGTGA. The CDR3, as DNA: TGTGCCAGCAGCCCGGGACATTCGAACACCGGGGAGCTGTTTTTT. Translating gives CASSPGHSNTGELFF.

This chain joins TRBV20-1 and TRBJ1-1; D gene uncertain. Trimming pared 3 bases from V and 3 bases from J, leaving 5 bases between. Germline V CDR1 and CDR2: DFQATT, SNEGSKA (reference sequence). The CDR3 totals 11 residues. For the CDR3, the DNA is TGCAGTGCTAGGGCTGACACTGAAGCTTTCTTT. Amino acid sequence: CSARADTEAFF.

This clone was seen only a few times. This chain joins TRBV18 and TRBJ1-5, with D possibly TRBD1 on 6 matching bases. Germline V gives CDR1 KGHSH, CDR2 LQKENI. The CDR3 covers 16 residues. Trimming cost V 4 bases and J 4 bases, with 17 bases left between them. The CDR3 DNA reads as TGTGCCAGCTCACTCCCCGGGACACTGGGAAATCAGCCCCAGCATTTT. As protein: CASSLPGTLGNQPQHF.

The chain couples TRBV5-4 to TRBJ2-7; TRBD2 aligns across 7 bases. The J call may not be correct, given that the DNA end is closer to TRBJ2-1. The CDR3 extends over 16 amino acids. In germline, CDR1 is SGHNT, CDR2 YYREEE (reference sequence). CDR3 residues: CASSLAGGGVGDEQFF. As DNA, the CDR3 is TGTGCCAGCAGCTTGGCGGGAGGTGGCGTCGGTGATGAGCAGTTCTTC.

This clone was observed a few times. V gene TRBV6-6 combines with J gene TRBJ2-7, with D possibly being TRBD1 (6 bases). Germline CDR1 MNHNY, CDR2 SVGAGI (reference sequence). Trimming removed 0 bases at V and 2 bases at J, with 11 bases between. This CDR3 comprises 15 residues. The CDR3 spells CASSYSDSAAYEQYF. CDR3 nucleotides: TGTGCCAGCAGTTACTCGGACAGCGCGGCCTACGAGCAGTACTTC.

This clone was counted a few times. The chain couples TRBV4-2 to TRBJ2-7, with D maybe TRBD2 (6 bases). V lost 3 bases, J lost 1 base, and 10 bases lay in between. This CDR3 spans 14 amino acids. Germline CDR1 reads LGHNA; CDR2 reads YNFKEQ. This CDR3 reads CASSQAGLSYEQYF. CDR3 in DNA: TGTGCCAGCAGCCAGGCTGGACTATCCTACGAGCAGTACTTC.

This chain uses TRBV30 with TRBJ2-5; possible D gene TRBD2, 6 bases. From germline, CDR1 is GTSNPN and CDR2 SVGIG (reference sequence). Trimming stripped 0 bases from V and 5 bases from J, with 10 bases between. The CDR3 is 13 residues long. Written as DNA, the CDR3 is TGTGCCTGGAGTGTACTTGGGGGGGAGACCCAGTACTTC. It is translated as CAWSVLGGETQYF.

This chain connects TRBV6-5 to TRBJ2-6; D is unclear. V was pared by 6 bases and J by 0 bases, with 6 bases between. Germline V gene data show CDR1 as MNHEY and CDR2 as SVGAGI. The CDR3 loop spans 14 amino acids. CDR3 in amino acids: CASRATSGANVLTF. CDR3 DNA sequence: TGTGCCAGCAGAGCGACCTCTGGGGCCAACGTCCTGACTTTC.

This chain links TRBV5-1 with TRBJ2-7; TRBD1 aligns across 9 bases. The CDR3 sequence is 12 residues long. The germline V gene has CDR1 SGHRS and CDR2 YFSETQ. J was trimmed by 5 bases and V by 3 bases; bases with no gene match: 0. CDR3 nucleotide sequence: TGCGCCAGCAGCTGGACAGGGGACGAGCAGTACTTC. As protein: CASSWTGDEQYF. Together with reference TRBV5-1 and TRBJ2-7, the CDR3 gives the full variable domain: KAGVTQTPRYLIKTRGQQVTLSCSPISGHRSVSWYQQTPGQGLQFLFEYFSETQRNKGNFPGRFSGRQFSNSRSEMNVSTLELGDSALYLCASSWTGDEQYFGPGTRLTVT.

The genes are TRBV5-6 and TRBJ2-3; no firm D call. The V gene lost 2 bases and the J gene lost 6 bases, with 7 bases spanning the gap. Germline CDR1 and CDR2: SGHDT and YYEEEE. The CDR3 extends over 12 amino acids. The CDR3 sequence: CASSFSEDTQYF. CDR3 coding DNA: TGTGCCAGCAGCTTCTCCGAGGATACGCAGTATTTT.

CDR3 protein: CALTRGGSNQPQHF. DNA of the CDR3: TGTGCCCTAACGAGGGGGGGAAGCAATCAGCCCCAGCATTTT. The V gene is TRBV28, the J gene TRBJ1-5; the D gene is possibly TRBD1 (6 bases). Trimming left V 11 bases short and J 1 base short, with 15 bases between. The CDR3 is 14 amino acids. Germline V lookup: CDR1 MDHEN, CDR2 SYDVKM.

This clone was detected once. The chain carries TRBV6-6 and TRBJ1-2, with TRBD1 as a possible D gene (5 bases). Germline CDR1 is MNHNY and CDR2 is SVGAGI (reference sequence). The CDR3 has 15 amino acids. V was pared by 6 bases and J by 3 bases, with 17 bases between. The CDR3 DNA reads TGTGCCAGCAGGCCCACAGGCCATAAGGACTATGGCTACACCTTC. Protein: CASRPTGHKDYGYTF.

Concerning this clone: The junction departs from the called germline gene at one end, perhaps through a read error. The gene calls are TRBV10-3 and TRBJ2-7, with no clear D. This CDR3 is 10 amino acids long. Germline V CDR1 and CDR2: ENHRY, SYGVKD. The CDR3 loop reads CAIGRSPEHF. The CDR3 DNA follows: TGTGCCATCGGGCGCTCCCCCGAACACTTC.

The V gene is TRBV28, the J gene TRBJ2-2; D unclear. Germline V lookup: CDR1 MDHEN, CDR2 SYDVKM. The CDR3 length is 14 residues. The germline V and J ends were trimmed by 1 base and 1 base, with 4 bases remaining between them. The DNA of the CDR3 is TGTGCCAGCAGTTTATTATGGAACACCGGGGAGCTGTTTTTT. Amino acids: CASSLLWNTGELFF. Supplemented by reference TRBV28 and TRBJ2-2, the full variable domain reads DVKVTQSSRYLVKRTGEKVFLECVQDMDHENMFWYRQDPGLGLRLIYFSYDVKMKEKGDIPEGYSVSREKKERFSLILESASTNQTSMYLCASSLLWNTGELFFGEGSRLTVL.

The chain combines TRBV5-1 with TRBJ2-5, with 12 bases matching TRBD2. This CDR3 is built from 17 residues. The J segment lost 4 bases and the V segment lost 4 bases, leaving 11 bases of the junction unmatched. CDR1 is SGHRS and CDR2 is YFSETQ in the germline V gene. CDR3 region: CASSIASGGARGETQYF. CDR3 DNA: TGCGCCAGCAGCATCGCTAGCGGGGGGGCACGAGGAGAGACCCAGTACTTC.

This chain joins TRBV28 and TRBJ1-2; D remains ambiguous. This CDR3 is built from 16 residues. Germline V lookup: CDR1 MDHEN, CDR2 SYDVKM. The ends were cut back, 2 bases at V and 2 bases at J, with 15 bases in the middle. The CDR3 nucleotides are TGTGCCAGCAGTTTACCGGGTCTTGGGAGGAACTATGGCTACACCTTC. This codes for CASSLPGLGRNYGYTF.

V usage is TRBV5-4 and J usage is TRBJ2-3, with TRBD1 matching 8 bases. V shed 5 bases, J shed 5 bases, and the junction held 7 bases outside the gene matches. This CDR3 contains 14 residues. The V gene's germline CDR1 is SGHNT and CDR2 YYREEE (reference sequence). As DNA, the CDR3 is TGTGCCAGCAGTCCCGGACAGGGCGGAGATACGCAGTATTTT. It translates to CASSPGQGGDTQYF.

The chain combines TRBV27 with TRBJ1-1; D gene ambiguous. Trimming shortened V by 1 base and J by 5 bases, and 11 bases separated the two germline ends. The germline gives CDR1 MNHEY, CDR2 SMNVEV (reference sequence). CDR3 size: 14 residues. CDR3 coding DNA: TGTGCCAGCAGTTTATGGGCCGGCGGGACTGAAGCTTTCTTT. Its translation is CASSLWAGGTEAFF.